The rows below give T cell receptor beta chains drawn from one sample of a study of long-term antiretroviral therapy in people with HIV. Clones were sequenced by immunoSEQ multiplex PCR, and TCRdb holds only the in-frame ones, with some missing. Here the sample spans around 15,000 clones, 88% being singletons. The material was unsorted PBMCs, obtained 6.9 years after starting antiretroviral therapy. The receptor set was obtained from a man between 45 and 60 years old with HIV. CDR3s include the opening cysteine and the closing phenylalanine or tryptophan. The D gene is left open where the match is weak. For some rows the clone size is stated as once, few or many, or as a class when expanded; others skip it.

NA	TRBV6-5	NA	TRBJ2-7	CASSYSVRNEQYF	TGTGCCAGCAGTTACTCGGTCCGTAACGAGCAGTACTTC
NA	TRBV19	NA	TRBJ2-2	CASSIFQGDGELFF	TGTGCCAGTAGTATATTCCAGGGCGACGGGGAGCTGTTTTTT
TRBD2	TRBV19	NA	TRBJ2-5	CASSTTGTRTETQYF	TGTGCCAGTAGTACTACCGGGACTAGGACAGAGACCCAGTACTTC
TRBD2	TRBV15	NA	TRBJ2-1	CATSSRDYNYNEQFF	TGTGCCACCAGCAGCCGGGACTACAACTACAATGAGCAGTTCTTC
NA	TRBV20-1	NA	TRBJ1-2	CSAHSPYGYTF	TGCAGTGCTCACTCGCCCTATGGCTACACCTTC
NA	TRBV6-5	NA	TRBJ1-1	CASSWGQVNTEAFF	TGTGCCAGCAGTTGGGGGCAAGTGAACACTGAAGCTTTCTTT
NA	TRBV29-1	NA	TRBJ2-5	CSSNSDLSGETQYF	TGCAGTTCCAATTCGGACTTGTCAGGAGAGACCCAGTACTTC
NA	TRBV6-5	NA	TRBJ1-1	CASRGAANTEAFF	TGTGCCAGCAGGGGGGCGGCGAACACTGAAGCTTTCTTT
NA	TRBV11-3	NA	TRBJ1-1	CASSSGVNTEAFF	TGTGCCAGCAGCTCAGGGGTGAACACTGAAGCTTTCTTT
NA	TRBV2	NA	TRBJ2-3	CASLVEGLDTQYF	TGTGCCAGCCTGGTGGAAGGGTTAGATACGCAGTATTTT
NA	TRBV5-5	NA	TRBJ1-1	CASSRGDTEAFF	TGTGCCAGCAGCCGAGGGGACACTGAAGCTTTCTTT
NA	TRBV28	NA	TRBJ2-1	CASSYMRMAGLKDNEQFF	TGTGCCAGCAGCTATATGCGGATGGCGGGCCTTAAGGACAATGAGCAGTTCTTC
NA	TRBV28	NA	TRBJ1-5	CASSFGTNRQPQHF	TGTGCCAGCAGTTTCGGAACAAACAGGCAGCCCCAGCATTTT
TRBD1	TRBV4-3	NA	TRBJ2-2	CASSQDKAGGTGELFF	TGCGCCAGCAGCCAAGATAAAGCAGGGGGCACCGGGGAGCTGTTTTTT
NA	TRBV9	NA	TRBJ2-5	CASSARGGETQYF	TGTGCCAGCAGCGCTCGCGGAGGAGAGACCCAGTACTTC
NA	TRBV6-5	NA	TRBJ2-1	CASRTPLNEQFF	TGTGCCAGCAGGACACCGTTGAATGAGCAGTTCTTC
TRBD1	TRBV7-2	NA	TRBJ2-7	CASSSHRGGYEQYF	TGTGCCAGCAGCTCCCACAGGGGTGGCTACGAGCAGTACTTC
NA	TRBV7-2	NA	TRBJ2-7	CASSLVVSAYEQYF	TGTGCCAGCAGCTTAGTGGTTAGCGCCTACGAGCAGTACTTC
NA	TRBV7-3	NA	TRBJ1-4	CASSPPAPSEKLFF	TGTGCCAGCAGCCCCCCAGCCCCGAGTGAAAAACTGTTTTTT
TRBD2	TRBV27	NA	TRBJ2-2	CASRLAGGPNTGELFF	TGTGCCAGCAGACTAGCGGGAGGGCCGAACACCGGGGAGCTGTTTTTT
NA	TRBV5-6	NA	TRBJ2-3	CASSLTSTDTQYF	TGTGCCAGCAGCTTGACTAGCACAGATACGCAGTATTTT
NA	TRBV11-2	NA	TRBJ1-6	CASSSSTGKSPLHF	TGTGCCAGCAGCTCCTCTACAGGGAAATCACCCCTCCACTTT
TRBD2	TRBV7-9	once	TRBJ2-7	CASSSRTSELHEQYF	TGTGCCAGCAGCTCAAGGACTAGCGAACTCCACGAGCAGTACTTC
TRBD2	TRBV4-3	NA	TRBJ2-4	CASSPLAGGVENIQYF	TGCGCCAGCAGCCCGCTAGCGGGTGGGGTAGAAAACATTCAGTACTTC
NA	TRBV5-1	NA	TRBJ2-1	CASSFIVKPLYNEQFF	TGCGCCAGCAGCTTCATAGTAAAACCCCTCTACAATGAGCAGTTCTTC
NA	TRBV7-6	NA	TRBJ2-7	CASSSSLTPYEQYF	TGTGCCAGCAGCTCATCGCTGACCCCCTACGAGCAGTACTTC
TRBD1	TRBV18	NA	TRBJ1-2	CASSPSQGVYGYTF	TGTGCCAGCTCACCGAGCCAGGGGGTATATGGCTACACCTTC
TRBD2	TRBV7-3	NA	TRBJ2-2	CASSPSTSGSRTGELFF	TGTGCCAGCAGCCCTTCGACTAGCGGGAGTCGCACCGGGGAGCTGTTTTTT
NA	TRBV4-3	once	TRBJ2-5	CASSQVGRGRGETQYF	TGCGCCAGCAGCCAAGTAGGCAGGGGAAGAGGGGAGACCCAGTACTTC
NA	TRBV19	NA	TRBJ1-1	CASSTRQVEAFF	TGTGCCAGTAGTACGAGACAGGTTGAAGCTTTCTTT
NA	TRBV6-5	NA	TRBJ1-4	CASSSPGSEKLFF	TGTGCCAGCAGTTCCCCGGGGTCCGAAAAACTGTTTTTT
NA	TRBV29-1	NA	TRBJ2-1	CSLRDGYNEQFF	TGCAGCCTCCGAGATGGCTACAATGAGCAGTTCTTC
TRBD2	TRBV4-3	once	TRBJ2-5	CASSQVTSETQYF	TGCGCCAGCAGCCAAGTGACTAGCGAGACCCAGTACTTC
NA	TRBV25-1	NA	TRBJ1-1	CASRGQGTEAFF	TGTGCCAGCAGGGGGCAAGGCACTGAAGCTTTCTTT
NA	TRBV7-9	NA	TRBJ2-7	CASSQIVGTYEQYF	TGTGCCAGCAGCCAAATCGTCGGGACCTACGAGCAGTACTTC
NA	TRBV19	NA	TRBJ1-1	CASIGASFLRTEAFF	TGTGCCAGTATCGGGGCTTCCTTTTTGAGGACTGAAGCTTTCTTT
NA	TRBV30	once	TRBJ1-5	CAWSVLGLHQPQHF	TGTGCCTGGAGTGTACTAGGATTACATCAGCCCCAGCATTTT
TRBD1	TRBV30	NA	TRBJ1-2	CAWSVGLGNRGGYTF	TGTGCCTGGAGTGTAGGGCTCGGGAACAGGGGAGGCTACACCTTC
TRBD1	TRBV7-8	NA	TRBJ2-7	CASRTPGQGANEQYF	TGTGCCAGCAGGACACCGGGACAGGGGGCCAACGAGCAGTACTTC
NA	TRBV6-5	NA	TRBJ2-6	CATLTGANVLTF	TGTGCCACCCTGACCGGGGCCAACGTCCTGACTTTC
TRBD1	TRBV2	NA	TRBJ1-4	CASSGGTVNPEKLFF	TGTGCCAGCAGTGGAGGGACAGTCAACCCAGAAAAACTGTTTTTT
TRBD2	TRBV7-2	NA	TRBJ2-3	CASSPPGLAGGDTQYF	TGTGCCAGCAGCCCACCGGGACTAGCGGGAGGGGATACGCAGTATTTT
TRBD2	TRBV7-2	NA	TRBJ2-7	CASSPTGTRKAYEQYF	TGTGCCAGCAGCCCCACCGGGACTAGAAAAGCCTACGAGCAGTACTTC
TRBD1	TRBV28	NA	TRBJ2-7	CASSRIDRDYEQYF	TGTGCCAGCAGCCGAATAGACAGGGATTACGAGCAGTACTTC
TRBD1	TRBV7-8	NA	TRBJ2-2	CASRTRDRGPHTGELFF	TGTGCCAGCAGGACCCGGGACAGGGGGCCGCACACCGGGGAGCTGTTTTTT
TRBD1	TRBV29-1	NA	TRBJ1-4	CSVGQGGEKLFF	TGCAGCGTGGGACAGGGCGGTGAAAAACTGTTTTTT
TRBD1	TRBV28	NA	TRBJ1-2	CASSFPGGQGYGYTF	TGTGCCAGCAGTTTCCCAGGGGGACAGGGCTATGGCTACACCTTC
TRBD2	TRBV2	few	TRBJ2-7	CASHSAGGPYEQYF	TGTGCCAGTCACTCCGCGGGAGGACCCTACGAGCAGTACTTC